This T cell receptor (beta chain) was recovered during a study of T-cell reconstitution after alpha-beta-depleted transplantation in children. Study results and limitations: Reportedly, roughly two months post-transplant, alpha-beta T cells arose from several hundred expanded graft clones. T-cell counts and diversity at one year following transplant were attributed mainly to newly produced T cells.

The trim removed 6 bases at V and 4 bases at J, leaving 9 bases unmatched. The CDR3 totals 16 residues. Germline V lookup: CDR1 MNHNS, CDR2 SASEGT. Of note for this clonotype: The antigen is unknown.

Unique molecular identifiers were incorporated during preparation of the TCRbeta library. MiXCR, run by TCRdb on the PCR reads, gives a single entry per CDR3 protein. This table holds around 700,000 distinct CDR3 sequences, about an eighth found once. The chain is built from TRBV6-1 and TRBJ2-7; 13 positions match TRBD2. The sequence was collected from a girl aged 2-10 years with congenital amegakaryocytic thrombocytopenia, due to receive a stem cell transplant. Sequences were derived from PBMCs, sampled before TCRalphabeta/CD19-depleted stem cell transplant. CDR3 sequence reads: CASSETGTSGKYEQYF. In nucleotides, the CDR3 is TGTGCCAGCAGCGAAACCGGGACTAGCGGGAAATACGAGCAGTACTTC.